The following is a TCR beta chain sequence with its context. Its antigen is unidentified. The table came from immunoSEQ multiplex PCR; TCRdb's copy has only in-frame clones and leaves some out. Of just under 150,000 clones listed, 87% were seen once; the top ten hold 4.5%. After removal of 6 bases from V and 4 bases from J, the junction contained 9 bases not matched to a gene. Germline CDR1 and CDR2: MNHEY and SVGAGI. The CDR3 loop spans 14 amino acids. The sample is drawn from a study of cytomegalovirus exposure and HLA in healthy donors. General study findings and limits: Subsequent analysis of the 95 to 150 validation repertoires found a tendency for first-cohort TCR clusters to co-occur. According to reports, the classifier identified cytomegalovirus status with high specificity and sensitivity.

Material for sequencing was PBMCs. The source of this sequence is a man aged 18 to 30 in good health and CMV-seropositive. V gene TRBV6-5 combines with J gene TRBJ2-7; 7 positions agree with TRBD1. CDR3 amino acids: CASSPGTAYYEQYF. In nucleotides, the CDR3 is TGTGCCAGCAGCCCCGGGACAGCGTATTACGAGCAGTACTTC.